This TCR beta chain was obtained from a study of cytomegalovirus exposure and HLA in healthy donors. Study results and caveats: Common viral pathogens seemed, in a later analysis, to connect with several of the most significant clusters.

V shed 3 bases, J shed 2 bases, and the junction held 6 bases outside the gene matches. Germline values: CDR1 MNHEY, CDR2 SMNVEV (reference sequence). The CDR3 runs to 18 residues. As regards this clone: No antigen is known for it.

PCR primers comprised 60 Vbeta and 13 Jbeta primers. Profiling relied on immunoSEQ multiplex PCR, and the TCRdb table lists in-frame clones only, not all of them. The repertoire table contains some 33,000 clones. The receptor's source is a female donor in good health and CMV-seronegative. The sequenced sample was PBMCs. This chain uses TRBV27 with TRBJ2-1; 14 bases align to TRBD2. CDR3 sequence: CASSFRLAGGLTYNEQFF. For the CDR3, the DNA is TGTGCCAGCAGTTTCCGACTAGCGGGGGGGCTGACCTACAATGAGCAGTTCTTC.